The 25 T cell receptor beta chains listed next were all sequenced from one sample in a study of response to subunit inactivated influenza vaccine. MiXCR was run by TCRdb on the RT-PCR reads, yielding one entry per CDR3 protein. The repertoire includes approximately 680,000 distinct CDR3 sequences, 15% to 19% of them detected once, and around 10% sits in the top ten. The sequencing used PBMCs from blood, collected 11 to 12 days after vaccination. These receptors all come from a man aged 50 to 60 who received an inactivated influenza vaccine.

The chain uses TRBV6-5 and TRBJ2-7; D gene ambiguous. The CDR3 is 15 residues long. Deletions cut 0 bases from V and 2 bases from J, with 11 bases between. In germline, CDR1 is MNHEY, CDR2 SVGAGI. CDR3 amino acids: CASSYSIPETYEQYF. In DNA form, the CDR3 reads TGTGCCAGCAGTTACTCGATCCCGGAGACCTACGAGCAGTACTTC.

This clonotype has ten or more counts. The gene calls are TRBV15 and TRBJ2-1; 8 bases are a match to TRBD2. V shed 1 base, J shed 2 bases, and the junction held 7 bases outside the gene matches. Germline V gives CDR1 LNHNV, CDR2 YYDKDF (reference sequence). The CDR3 consists of 17 residues. The CDR3 DNA sequence: TGTGCCACCAGCAGAGTGCAAGCGGGAGCAACCTACAATGAGCAGTTCTTC. Amino acid sequence: CATSRVQAGATYNEQFF.

V and J are TRBV20-1 and TRBJ1-6; D is uncertain. The CDR3 runs 15 residues. Germline V gene lookup returns CDR1 DFQATT and CDR2 SNEGSKA (reference sequence). Trimming took 4 bases from V and 2 from J, leaving 12 bases between them. CDR3 DNA: TGCAGTGCTACCGGACCAAGGACCTATAATTCACCCCTCCACTTT. This translates into CSATGPRTYNSPLHF.

This clonotype was counted at least ten times. J is TRBJ2-3 and V is TRBV7-2; 8 nucleotides align to TRBD2. This CDR3 contains 15 residues. Germline assignment: CDR1 SGHTA and CDR2 FQGNSA. The V segment lost 6 bases and the J segment 2 bases; nucleotides outside the gene matches: 7. The CDR3 protein is CASRRASGPTDTQYF. Written as DNA, the CDR3 is TGTGCCAGCAGGAGGGCTAGCGGGCCCACAGATACGCAGTATTTT.

The chain combines TRBV12-3 or TRBV12-4 with TRBJ1-4; D is possibly TRBD1 (6 bases). CDR3 length: 16 amino acids. V lost 5 bases to trimming and J lost 3 bases, with 16 bases between them. Here the CDR3 DNA reads TGTGCCAGCAGTGTTCGACCGGACAGATCTAATGAAAAACTGTTTTTT. It yields the protein CASSVRPDRSNEKLFF.

The rearrangement links TRBV20-1 to TRBJ2-5; D might be TRBD1 (7 bases). V lost 5 bases to trimming and J lost 5 bases, with 21 bases between them. The length of the CDR3 is 15 residues. CDR1 DFQATT and CDR2 SNEGSKA come from the germline V gene (reference sequence). The CDR3 nucleotides read TGCAGTGCTGCCCCACCGACAGGGAGGACGGAGACCCAGTACTTC. Translating it yields CSAAPPTGRTETQYF.

The sample holds a few counts of this clonotype. The chain joins TRBV20-1 to TRBJ1-6; tentative D call: TRBD1 (6 bases). The CDR3 length is 16 residues. The germline V gene encodes CDR1 DFQATT and CDR2 SNEGSKA (reference sequence). V was cut by 2 bases and J by 7 bases, with 18 bases left in between. The CDR3 DNA sequence: TGCAGTGCTAGACCCCCTGCACGGGGGCGGAATTCACCCCTCCACTTT. Its protein product is CSARPPARGRNSPLHF.

This clonotype was found a few times. J is TRBJ2-7 and V is TRBV29-1; a possible D gene is TRBD2 (5 bases). Per germline, CDR1 SQVTM and CDR2 ANQGSEA. The CDR3 is 13 residues long. V was trimmed by 4 bases and J by 2 bases, leaving 12 bases between them. The CDR3 sequence is CSVVGVTAYEQYF. DNA for the CDR3: TGCAGCGTTGTGGGAGTAACAGCCTACGAGCAGTACTTC.

This clonotype was counted ten times or more. This chain uses TRBV3-1 with TRBJ1-5, with D unresolved. V was trimmed by 3 bases and J by 5 bases, leaving 8 bases between them. Germline V gene data show CDR1 as LGHDT and CDR2 as YNNKEL (reference sequence). The CDR3 has 13 amino acids. This CDR3 reads CASSHRTYQPQHF. CDR3 nucleotide sequence: TGTGCCAGCAGCCACCGAACGTATCAGCCCCAGCATTTT.

This clonotype showed up just a few times. J is TRBJ1-1 and V is TRBV12-3 or TRBV12-4; D call uncertain. Trimming shortened V by 3 bases and J by 0 bases, and 8 bases separated the two germline ends. CDR3 length: 14 amino acids. The CDR3 reads CASSFSRVNTEAFF. DNA of the CDR3: TGTGCCAGCAGTTTTTCCCGGGTGAACACTGAAGCTTTCTTT.

The chain uses TRBV29-1 and TRBJ2-4; tentative D call: TRBD1 (6 bases). Trimming took 1 base from V and 9 from J, leaving 16 bases between them. From germline, CDR1 is SQVTM and CDR2 ANQGSEA. The CDR3 consists of 14 residues. CDR3 bases: TGCAGCGTTGAAGGAGGAAAGGACAGTGGCATTCAGTACTTC. It is translated as CSVEGGKDSGIQYF. The variable domain in full, completed from reference TRBV29-1 and TRBJ2-4, reads SAVISQKPSRDICQRGTSLTIQCQVDSQVTMMFWYRQQPGQSLTLIATANQGSEATYESGFVIDKFPISRPNLTFSTLTVSNMSPEDSSIYLCSVEGGKDSGIQYFGAGTRLSVL.

This clonotype was observed a handful of times. The genes are TRBV6-2 or TRBV6-3 and TRBJ2-7, with TRBD2 matching over 9 bases. Losses at the gene ends were 6 bases for V and 3 bases for J; bases not matched to a gene: 9. This CDR3 comprises 15 residues. Per germline, CDR1 MNHEY and CDR2 SVGEGT. CDR3 residues: CASSPAGGGIYEQYF. CDR3 in DNA: TGTGCCAGCAGCCCGGCGGGAGGGGGAATCTACGAGCAGTACTTC.

J is TRBJ2-3 and V is TRBV28; D gene uncertain. Per the germline V gene, CDR1 is MDHEN and CDR2 is SYDVKM. The V gene lost 4 bases and the J gene lost 8 bases, with 10 bases spanning the gap. The CDR3 is made up of 12 amino acids. The CDR3 sequence: CASSSYTATQYF. In nucleotides, the CDR3 is TGTGCCAGCAGTTCTTACACCGCTACGCAGTATTTT.

This clonotype was seen more than once but under ten times. The chain joins TRBV5-5 to TRBJ2-2; TRBD2 is a possible D gene (6 bases). With 0 bases removed from V and 4 bases from J, the gap between germline ends came to 13 bases. Per germline, CDR1 SGHKS and CDR2 YYEKEE (reference sequence). There are 16 residues in the CDR3. CDR3 coding DNA: TGTGCCAGCAGCTTGGCCGCACTAGCCCCCACCGGGGAGCTGTTTTTT. It specifies CASSLAALAPTGELFF.

The V gene is TRBV6-1, the J gene TRBJ1-1; D ambiguous. The CDR3 covers 14 residues. The V and J ends lost 5 bases and 0 bases respectively, with 10 bases between them. CDR1 is MNHNS, CDR2 SASEGT, per germline. The CDR3 is CASSRADLNTEAFF. The CDR3 DNA is TGTGCCAGCAGTAGGGCAGATTTGAACACTGAAGCTTTCTTT.

J is TRBJ2-5 and V is TRBV12-3 or TRBV12-4, with 7 bases matching TRBD2. Trimming at V came to 7 bases and at J to 2 bases, leaving 4 bases not matched to a gene. The CDR3 sequence is 13 residues long. The CDR3 DNA sequence: TGTGCCAGCACCACGGGACTACAAGAGACCCAGTACTTC. Translated, it gives CASTTGLQETQYF.

Here the CDR3 DNA reads TGTGCCAGCAGCGTTACCTCAGTGGGTTCCAGCCGCTTCTATGGCTACACCTTC. Translating gives CASSVTSVGSSRFYGYTF. This chain connects TRBV28 to TRBJ1-2; D is unclear. Germline V gene lookup returns CDR1 MDHEN and CDR2 SYDVKM. Trimming took 6 bases from V and 4 from J, leaving 27 bases between them. CDR3 length: 18 amino acids.

In its sample, this clonotype was seen a few times. This chain uses TRBV20-1 with TRBJ1-1, with D perhaps TRBD1 (6 bases). Trimming took off 0 bases at V and 8 bases at J, with 19 bases between the two ends. The germline gives CDR1 DFQATT, CDR2 SNEGSKA (reference sequence). The CDR3 runs 15 residues. For the CDR3, the DNA is TGCAGTGCTAGAGATCGAATGACAGGATTTTACGAAGCTTTCTTT. Residues: CSARDRMTGFYEAFF.

The V gene is TRBV12-3 or TRBV12-4, the J gene TRBJ1-2; D remains ambiguous. Between the trimmed V and J ends, which lost 6 bases and 4 bases, there was a span of 12 bases. The CDR3 extends over 13 amino acids. This CDR3 is CASSSEGLYGYTF. CDR3 sequence (DNA): TGTGCCAGCAGCTCGGAGGGCCTCTATGGCTACACCTTC.

The chain employs TRBV24-1 and TRBJ2-2, with 15 bases aligning to TRBD2. Germline loops: CDR1 KGHDR, CDR2 SFDVKD. Trimming at V came to 3 bases and at J to 1 base, leaving 8 bases not matched to a gene. CDR3 size: 20 residues. CDR3 protein: CATSDPRTSGGDWNTGELFF. The CDR3 DNA reads as TGTGCCACCAGTGATCCGCGGACTAGCGGGGGGGATTGGAACACCGGGGAGCTGTTTTTT.

This chain joins TRBV20-1 and TRBJ1-5, with TRBD1 as a possible D gene (6 bases). CDR3 length: 15 amino acids. V lost 4 bases and J 2 bases, leaving 15 bases between the germline ends. Germline values: CDR1 DFQATT, CDR2 SNEGSKA (reference sequence). CDR3 sequence: CSATIGGAGNQPQHF. The CDR3 bases are TGCAGTGCTACGATCGGGGGGGCGGGCAATCAGCCCCAGCATTTT.

V gene TRBV12-3 or TRBV12-4 combines with J gene TRBJ2-3; D call uncertain. This CDR3 is built from 15 residues. Trimming left V 1 base short and J 3 bases short, with 11 bases between. In nucleotides, the CDR3 is TGTGCCAGCAGTTTAGGGGGTCCCCTAACAGATACGCAGTATTTT. It is translated as CASSLGGPLTDTQYF.

The V gene is TRBV20-1, the J gene TRBJ2-1, with 9 bases matching TRBD2. This CDR3 has 15 amino acids. Germline V gene sequence: CDR1 DFQATT, CDR2 SNEGSKA (reference sequence). Trimming at V came to 2 bases and at J to 5 bases, leaving 7 bases not matched to a gene. CDR3 nucleotides: TGCAGTGCTAGACGTAGCGGGAGTATCGACAATGAGCAGTTCTTC. It is translated as CSARRSGSIDNEQFF.

V usage is TRBV2 and J usage is TRBJ1-2; D gene unclear. Trimming pared 6 bases from V and 1 base from J, leaving 6 bases between. The CDR3 totals 12 residues. Germline CDR1 SNHLY, CDR2 FYNNEI. The CDR3 nucleotides are TGTGCCAGCAGGGCGAATAACTATGGCTACACCTTC. This translates into CASRANNYGYTF.

The J gene is TRBJ2-3, the V gene TRBV9, with D hard to call. Germline V gives CDR1 SGDLS, CDR2 YYNGEE. The CDR3 consists of 16 residues. V was pared by 1 base and J by 2 bases, with 14 bases between. The CDR3 coding sequence is TGTGCCAGCAGCGTAAGCGCCATCCAAATCACAGATACGCAGTATTTT. Protein: CASSVSAIQITDTQYF.